The clone carrying this TCR beta chain was seen only a few times. The antigen remains unidentified. One entry per CDR3 protein results from TCRdb running MiXCR on the 5' RACE reads. The repertoire holds fewer than 400,000 distinct CDR3 sequences, 10% to 15% seen once, with 20% to 25% in the top ten. CDR1 and CDR2 from the germline V gene are SGHTA and FQGNSA. J lost 5 bases, V lost 3 bases, and 7 bases had no gene match. This CDR3 comprises 15 residues. This entry belongs to a study of T-cell memory formation after mild COVID-19. General observations from the study: Some SARS-CoV-2-responding clones were already detected in memory before infection. Contracting clones localized mainly to CM and EM when CD4+ and mainly to EMRA when CD8+.

This TCR was recovered from a man aged 18 to 29 who had mild COVID-19 (a few samples of this study predate the infection). Cell type and time point are not known. The material sequenced was PBMCs or a T cell subset sorted from them (not recorded which). The chain uses TRBV7-2 and TRBJ2-5, with TRBD2 identical over 9 bases. CDR3 DNA: TGTGCCAGCAGCTTCACGACTAGCGGTGGGGAGACCCAGTACTTC. The encoded protein is CASSFTTSGGETQYF.